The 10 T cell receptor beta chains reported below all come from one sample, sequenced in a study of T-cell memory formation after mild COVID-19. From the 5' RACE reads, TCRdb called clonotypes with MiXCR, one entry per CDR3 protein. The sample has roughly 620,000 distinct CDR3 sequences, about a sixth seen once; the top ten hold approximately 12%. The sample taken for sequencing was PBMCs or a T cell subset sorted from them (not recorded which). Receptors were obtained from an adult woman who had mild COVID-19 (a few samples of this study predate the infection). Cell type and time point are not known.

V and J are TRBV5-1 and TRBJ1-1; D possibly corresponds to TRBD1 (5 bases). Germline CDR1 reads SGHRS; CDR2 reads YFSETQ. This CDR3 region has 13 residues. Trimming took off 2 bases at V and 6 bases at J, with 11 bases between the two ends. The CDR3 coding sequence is TGCGCCAGCAGCTTAGGGGCGGGAGCTGAAGCTTTCTTT. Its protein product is CASSLGAGAEAFF.

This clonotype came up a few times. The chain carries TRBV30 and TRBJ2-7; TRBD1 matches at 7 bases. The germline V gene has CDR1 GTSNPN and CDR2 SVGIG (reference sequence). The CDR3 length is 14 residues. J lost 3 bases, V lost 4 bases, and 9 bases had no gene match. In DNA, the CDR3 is TGTGCCTGGATGGCGAACAGGGGAGACTACGAGCAGTACTTC. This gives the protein CAWMANRGDYEQYF.

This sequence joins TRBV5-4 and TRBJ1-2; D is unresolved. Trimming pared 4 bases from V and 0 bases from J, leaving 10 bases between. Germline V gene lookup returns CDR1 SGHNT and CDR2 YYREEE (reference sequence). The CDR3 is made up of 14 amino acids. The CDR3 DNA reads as TGTGCCAGCAGCCCCTCAACAGCTAACTATGGCTACACCTTC. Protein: CASSPSTANYGYTF.

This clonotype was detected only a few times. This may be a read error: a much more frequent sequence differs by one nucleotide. For the CDR3, the DNA is TGTGCCAGCAGTTTAAAGGGGTTGAACACTGAAGCTTTCTTT. It is translated as CASSLKGLNTEAFF. The chain carries TRBV27 and TRBJ1-1; D might be TRBD1 (5 bases). V was trimmed by 2 bases and J by 0 bases, leaving 7 bases between them. The CDR3 runs 14 residues. CDR1 and CDR2 from the germline V gene are MNHEY and SMNVEV (reference sequence).

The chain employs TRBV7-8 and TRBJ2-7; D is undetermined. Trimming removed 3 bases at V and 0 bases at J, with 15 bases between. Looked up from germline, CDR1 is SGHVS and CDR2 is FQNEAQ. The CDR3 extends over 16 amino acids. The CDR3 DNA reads TGTGCCAGCAGCTTCCCCCTCGACGTTAGCTCCTACGAGCAGTACTTC. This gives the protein CASSFPLDVSSYEQYF. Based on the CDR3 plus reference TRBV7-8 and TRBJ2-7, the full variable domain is GAGVSQSPRYKVAKRGQDVALRCDPISGHVSLFWYQQALGQGPEFLTYFQNEAQLDKSGLPSDRFFAERPEGSVSTLKIQRTQQEDSAVYLCASSFPLDVSSYEQYFGPGTRLTVT.

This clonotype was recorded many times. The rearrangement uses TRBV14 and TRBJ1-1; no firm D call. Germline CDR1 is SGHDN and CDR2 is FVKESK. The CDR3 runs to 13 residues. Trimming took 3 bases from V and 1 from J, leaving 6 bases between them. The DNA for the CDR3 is TGTGCCAGCAGCCAGTGGGGGAACACTGAAGCTTTCTTT. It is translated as CASSQWGNTEAFF.

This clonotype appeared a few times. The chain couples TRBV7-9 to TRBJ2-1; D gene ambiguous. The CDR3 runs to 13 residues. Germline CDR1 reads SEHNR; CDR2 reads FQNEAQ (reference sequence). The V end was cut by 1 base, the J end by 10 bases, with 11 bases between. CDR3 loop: CASSLEDPSEQFF. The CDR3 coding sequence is TGTGCCAGCAGCTTAGAGGACCCTTCGGAGCAGTTCTTC.

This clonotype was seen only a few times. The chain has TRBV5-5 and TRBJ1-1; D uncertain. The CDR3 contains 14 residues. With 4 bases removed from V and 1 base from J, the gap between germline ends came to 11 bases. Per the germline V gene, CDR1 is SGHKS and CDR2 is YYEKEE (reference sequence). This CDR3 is CASSPRPSNTEAFF. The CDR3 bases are TGTGCCAGCAGCCCCCGGCCCTCGAACACTGAAGCTTTCTTT.

The CDR3 region is CASSQPSRGAADTQYF. Here the CDR3 DNA reads TGTGCCAGCAGCCAGCCCTCCCGGGGGGCCGCGGATACGCAGTATTTT. The chain is built from TRBV4-2 and TRBJ2-3, with a tentative D call TRBD2 (7 bases). This CDR3 contains 16 residues. V was shortened by 3 bases and J by 6 bases, with 19 bases between the two germline ends. Germline CDR1 is LGHNA and CDR2 is YNFKEQ.

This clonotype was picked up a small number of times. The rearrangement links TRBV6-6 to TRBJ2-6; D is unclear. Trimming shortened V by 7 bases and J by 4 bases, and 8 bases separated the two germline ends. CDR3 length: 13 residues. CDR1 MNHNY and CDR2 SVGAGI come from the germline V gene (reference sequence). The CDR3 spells CASNLLGANVLTF. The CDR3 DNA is TGTGCCAGCAATCTACTGGGGGCCAACGTCCTGACTTTC.